The sequence of this T cell receptor beta chain was determined in a study of T cell repertoires in cytomegalovirus infection. Study-level information: In the study, CMV epitopes included recently identified HLA-C-restricted and well-studied HLA-B-restricted ones. Indications of both CMV infection and matching HLA type were provided by public TCR beta signatures. Broader study findings: Predominance within the ex vivo response was attributable to HLA-C-restricted CMV-specific TCR beta clonotypes.

Germline V gene data show CDR1 as SGHTA and CDR2 as FQGNSA. V dropped 0 bases and J dropped 3 bases, with 6 bases sitting between them. The CDR3 is 14 amino acids. In regard to this clonotype: Its antigen remains unidentified.

In TCRdb, the reads were re-called with MiXCR into one record per CDR3 protein. This sample yields about 340,000 distinct CDR3 sequences, of which almost 30% are seen a single time; around 19% belongs to the top ten. The receptor was isolated from a human donor in good health (CMV status not recorded). Some clones in this sample may be carry-over from other donors' samples. The chain carries TRBV7-2 and TRBJ2-1; a weak D match, TRBD2 (5 bases). The input for sequencing was cultured PBMCs, taken from culture after CMV antigen stimulation. CDR3 protein: CASSLATNYNEQFF. The CDR3 DNA is TGTGCCAGCAGCTTAGCGACTAACTACAATGAGCAGTTCTTC.